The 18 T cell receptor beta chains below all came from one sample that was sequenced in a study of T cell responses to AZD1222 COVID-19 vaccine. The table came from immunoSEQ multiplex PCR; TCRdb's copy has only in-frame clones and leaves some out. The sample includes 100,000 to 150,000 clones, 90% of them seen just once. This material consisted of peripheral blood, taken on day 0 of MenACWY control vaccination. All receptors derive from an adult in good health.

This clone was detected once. As DNA, the CDR3 is TGTGCCAGCAGCTCGAGACAGGGGGGGGCTGGAAACACCATATATTTT. Its translation: CASSSRQGGAGNTIYF. J is TRBJ1-3 and V is TRBV28; 9 bases are a match to TRBD1. V was pared by 6 bases and J by 2 bases, with 8 bases of the junction left unmatched. This CDR3 has 16 residues. Looked up from germline, CDR1 is MDHEN and CDR2 is SYDVKM.

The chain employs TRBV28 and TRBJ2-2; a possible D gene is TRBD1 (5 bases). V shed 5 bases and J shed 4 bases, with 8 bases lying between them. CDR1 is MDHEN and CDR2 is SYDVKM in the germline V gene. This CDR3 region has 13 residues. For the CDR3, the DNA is TGTGCCAGCAGTCCCAGGGTCACCGGGGAGCTGTTTTTT. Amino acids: CASSPRVTGELFF.

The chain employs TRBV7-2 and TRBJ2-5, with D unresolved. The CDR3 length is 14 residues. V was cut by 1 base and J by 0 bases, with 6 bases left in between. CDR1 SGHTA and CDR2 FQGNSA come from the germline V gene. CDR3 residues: CASSLVGYQETQYF. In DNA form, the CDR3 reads TGTGCCAGCAGCTTAGTTGGGTACCAAGAGACCCAGTACTTC.

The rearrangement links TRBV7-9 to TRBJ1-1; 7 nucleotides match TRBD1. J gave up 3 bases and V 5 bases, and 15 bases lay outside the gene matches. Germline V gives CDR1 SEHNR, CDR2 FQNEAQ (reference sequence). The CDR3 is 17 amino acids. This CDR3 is CASSHNINRGWYTEAFF. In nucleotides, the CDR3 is TGTGCCAGCAGCCACAACATAAACAGGGGATGGTACACTGAAGCTTTCTTT.

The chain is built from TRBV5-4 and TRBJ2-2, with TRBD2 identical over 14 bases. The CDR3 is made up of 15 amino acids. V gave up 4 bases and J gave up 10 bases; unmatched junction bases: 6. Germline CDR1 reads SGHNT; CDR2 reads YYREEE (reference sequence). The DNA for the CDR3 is TGTGCCAGCAGCCGACTAGCGGGAGGGTATAAGGAGCTGTTTTTT. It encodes CASSRLAGGYKELFF.

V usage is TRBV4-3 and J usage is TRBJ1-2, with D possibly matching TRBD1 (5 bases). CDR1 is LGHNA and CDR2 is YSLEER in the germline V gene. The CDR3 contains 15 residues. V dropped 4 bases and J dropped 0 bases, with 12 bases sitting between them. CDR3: CASSPQQGSNYGYTF. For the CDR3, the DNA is TGCGCCAGCAGCCCGCAGCAGGGTTCTAACTATGGCTACACCTTC.

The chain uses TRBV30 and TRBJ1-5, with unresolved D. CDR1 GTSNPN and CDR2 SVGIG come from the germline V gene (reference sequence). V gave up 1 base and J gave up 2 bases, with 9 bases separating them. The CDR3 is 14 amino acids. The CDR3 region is CAWSEGSGNQPQHF. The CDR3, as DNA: TGTGCCTGGAGTGAGGGAAGTGGCAATCAGCCCCAGCATTTT.

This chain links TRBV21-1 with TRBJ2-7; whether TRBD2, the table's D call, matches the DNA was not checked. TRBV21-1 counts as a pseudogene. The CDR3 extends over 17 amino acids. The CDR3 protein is CASSKPGRRGARYEQYV. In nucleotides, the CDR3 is TGTGCCAGCAGCAAACCGGGTAGGCGGGGGGCTAGGTACGAGCAGTACGTC.

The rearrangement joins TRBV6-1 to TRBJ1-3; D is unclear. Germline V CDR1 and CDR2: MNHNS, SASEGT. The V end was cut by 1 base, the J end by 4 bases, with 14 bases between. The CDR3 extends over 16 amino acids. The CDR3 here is CASSEGSAGEGNTIYF. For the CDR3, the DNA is TGTGCCAGCAGTGAAGGATCAGCCGGGGAGGGAAACACCATATATTTT.

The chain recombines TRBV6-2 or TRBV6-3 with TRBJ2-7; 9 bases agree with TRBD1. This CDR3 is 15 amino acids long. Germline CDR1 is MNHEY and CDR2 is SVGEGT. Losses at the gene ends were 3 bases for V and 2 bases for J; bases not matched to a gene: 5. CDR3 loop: CASSYGTGPPYEQYV. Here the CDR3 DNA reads TGTGCCAGCAGTTATGGGACAGGGCCCCCCTACGAGCAGTACGTC.

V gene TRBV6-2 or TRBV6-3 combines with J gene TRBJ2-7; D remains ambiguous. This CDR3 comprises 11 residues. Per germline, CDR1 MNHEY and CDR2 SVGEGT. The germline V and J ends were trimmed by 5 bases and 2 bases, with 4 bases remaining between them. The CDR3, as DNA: TGTGCCAGCAGTCTTACCTACGAGCAGTACTTC. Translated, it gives CASSLTYEQYF.

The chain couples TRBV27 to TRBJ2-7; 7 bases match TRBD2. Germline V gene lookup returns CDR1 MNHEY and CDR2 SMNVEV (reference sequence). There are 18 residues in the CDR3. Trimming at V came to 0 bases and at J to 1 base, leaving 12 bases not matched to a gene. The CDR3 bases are TGTGCCAGCAGTTTATCGGTTTTGGGGAGGGCCTGGTCCTACGAGCAGTACTTC. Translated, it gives CASSLSVLGRAWSYEQYF.

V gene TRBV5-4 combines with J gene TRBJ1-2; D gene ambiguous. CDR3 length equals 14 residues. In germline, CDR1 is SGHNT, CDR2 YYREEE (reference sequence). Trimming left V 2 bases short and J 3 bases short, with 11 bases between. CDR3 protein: CASSFGLEDYGYTF. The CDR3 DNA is TGTGCCAGCAGCTTTGGTCTAGAGGACTATGGCTACACCTTC.

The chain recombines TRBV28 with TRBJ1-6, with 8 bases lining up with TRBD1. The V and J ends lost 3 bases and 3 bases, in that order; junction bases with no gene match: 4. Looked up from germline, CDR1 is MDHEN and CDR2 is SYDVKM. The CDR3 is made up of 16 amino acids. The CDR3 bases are TGTGCCAGCAGTTTCGGGACAGGCGACTATAATTCACCCCTCCACTTT. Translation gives CASSFGTGDYNSPLHF.

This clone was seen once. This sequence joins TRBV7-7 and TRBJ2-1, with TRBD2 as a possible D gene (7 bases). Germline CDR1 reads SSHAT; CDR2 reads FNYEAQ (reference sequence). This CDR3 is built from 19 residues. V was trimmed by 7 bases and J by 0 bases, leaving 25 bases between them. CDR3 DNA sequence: TGTGCCAGCATCAGAATCATGTCGGGGGGCGGAAGCTCCTACAATGAGCAGTTCTTC. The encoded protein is CASIRIMSGGGSSYNEQFF.

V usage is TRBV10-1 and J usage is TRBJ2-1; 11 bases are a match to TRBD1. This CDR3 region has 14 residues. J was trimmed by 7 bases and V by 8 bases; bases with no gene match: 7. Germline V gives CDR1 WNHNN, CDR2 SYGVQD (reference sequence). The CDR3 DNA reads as TGCGCCAGCGGGACAGGGGGAAGGCCTAATGAGCAGTTCTTC. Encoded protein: CASGTGGRPNEQFF.

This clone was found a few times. The CDR3 DNA follows: TGTGCCAGCAGAGTAGCGGGGGGGCCGAATGAGCAGTTCTTC. The encoded protein is CASRVAGGPNEQFF. This chain joins TRBV7-2 and TRBJ2-1, with TRBD2 identical over 11 bases. The CDR3 is 14 amino acids. Germline V CDR1 and CDR2: SGHTA, FQGNSA. With 6 bases clipped from V and 7 bases from J, the junction kept 5 bases outside the gene matches.

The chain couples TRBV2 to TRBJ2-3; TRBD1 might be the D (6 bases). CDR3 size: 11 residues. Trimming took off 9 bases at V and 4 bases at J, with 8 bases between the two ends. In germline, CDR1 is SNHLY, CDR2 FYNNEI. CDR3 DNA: TGTGCCAGAGAGGGGGCAGATACGCAGTATTTT. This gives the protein CAREGADTQYF.